The text below deals with one TCR beta chain. As yet, its antigen is unknown. This sample stems from a study of response to subunit inactivated influenza vaccine. The J segment lost 12 bases and the V segment lost 5 bases, leaving 19 bases of the junction unmatched. Germline CDR1 reads DFQATT; CDR2 reads SNEGSKA (reference sequence). The CDR3 is 15 amino acids. TCRdb re-called the RT-PCR reads with MiXCR, one entry per CDR3 protein. The sample consists of about 520,000 distinct CDR3 sequences, 6% to 9% of them appearing once. Whole-study findings and limits: Each seasonal influenza vaccination, the authors suggested, recruits few new T cells.

The material was PBMCs from blood, obtained 23 to 25 months after vaccination. This clonotype originated in a man between 50 and 69 years old who received an inactivated influenza vaccine. The genes are TRBV20-1 and TRBJ2-1; 7 nucleotides agree with TRBD1. In nucleotides, the CDR3 is TGCAGTGCTTACACCGGGACAGCGATCGAAAGGGGGCAGTTCTTC. Its protein is CSAYTGTAIERGQFF.